These 11 T cell receptor beta chains were sequenced from one sample in a study of CD8+ T cells in alopecia areata. Treatment reported: oral pan-JAK inhibitor, 5-10 mg twice daily. Sequencing used cDNA as its template, made by extracting RNA and reverse transcribing it. Sequencing used immunoSEQ multiplex PCR; TCRdb keeps in-frame clones, though not all of them. This sample has over 150,000 clones, with about 60% found just once. Sequenced here: CD8+ T cells sorted from blood, sampled at week 24, from a patient treated with tofacitinib. The receptors come from a human donor with alopecia areata.

The rearrangement links TRBV4-1 to TRBJ1-1; D remains unclear. From germline, CDR1 is MGHRA and CDR2 YSYEKL. This CDR3 is built from 14 residues. V was clipped by 0 bases and J by 1 base, with 6 bases between them. CDR3 sequence: CASSQELENTEAFF. The CDR3 coding sequence is TGCGCCAGCAGCCAAGAGTTGGAGAACACTGAAGCTTTCTTT.

This rearrangement joins TRBV7-9 to TRBJ2-5, with D perhaps TRBD2 (5 bases). V was clipped by 7 bases and J by 5 bases, with 17 bases between them. CDR1 SEHNR and CDR2 FQNEAQ come from the germline V gene (reference sequence). The length of the CDR3 is 14 residues. CDR3 protein: CASTKTRGGETQYF. The DNA of the CDR3 is TGTGCCAGCACCAAAACCCGAGGCGGGGAGACCCAGTACTTC.

The J gene is TRBJ1-2, the V gene TRBV27; D is unclear. This CDR3 has 13 residues. Germline-derived CDR1 and CDR2 are MNHEY and SMNVEV (reference sequence). Trimming shortened V by 5 bases and J by 1 base, and 8 bases separated the two germline ends. CDR3 sequence: CASSTPSNYGYTF. The CDR3 DNA follows: TGTGCCAGCAGTACCCCCAGTAACTATGGCTACACCTTC.

This chain uses TRBV6-5 with TRBJ2-2; tentative D call: TRBD2 (5 bases). The germline V gene has CDR1 MNHEY and CDR2 SVGAGI. This CDR3 spans 14 amino acids. V lost 6 bases, J lost 4 bases, and 12 bases lay in between. CDR3: CASSLLGSTGELFF. The DNA of the CDR3 is TGTGCCAGCAGCCTGCTAGGGAGCACCGGGGAGCTGTTTTTT.

The chain employs TRBV9 and TRBJ2-1, with D possibly TRBD2 on 5 matching bases. Germline V lookup: CDR1 SGDLS, CDR2 YYNGEE. Trimming removed 0 bases at V and 8 bases at J, with 9 bases between. This CDR3 has 13 amino acids. CDR3 in DNA: TGTGCCAGCAGCGTAGGAGGGATACATGAGCAGTTCTTC. This codes for CASSVGGIHEQFF. The full variable domain, rest sourced from reference TRBV9 and TRBJ2-1, is DSGVTQTPKHLITATGQRVTLRCSPRSGDLSVYWYQQSLDQGLQFLIQYYNGEERAKGNILERFSAQQFPDLHSELNLSSLELGDSALYFCASSVGGIHEQFFGPGTRLTVL.

This clone occurred a few times. V gene TRBV4-1 combines with J gene TRBJ2-3; D is unresolved. This CDR3 has 16 amino acids. V was shortened by 0 bases and J by 5 bases, with 15 bases between the two germline ends. Germline V gene data show CDR1 as MGHRA and CDR2 as YSYEKL. CDR3 residues: CASSQDVARAGDTQYF. DNA of the CDR3: TGCGCCAGCAGCCAAGATGTGGCTCGGGCTGGAGATACGCAGTATTTT.

In this sample, this clone turned up a few times. V is TRBV6-1 and J is TRBJ2-6; no definite D call. The CDR3 has 15 residues. Germline CDR1 is MNHNS and CDR2 is SASEGT. Trimming removed 1 base at V and 1 base at J, with 5 bases between. CDR3 sequence: CASSEVVSGANVLTF. The CDR3 region has the DNA TGTGCCAGCAGTGAAGTGGTATCTGGGGCCAACGTCCTGACTTTC.

The chain has TRBV13 and TRBJ2-7; 7 positions match TRBD2. Germline CDR1 reads PRHDT; CDR2 reads FYEKMQ (reference sequence). The ends lost 5 bases at V and 5 bases at J; junction bases unmatched: 6. The CDR3 is 13 amino acids. As DNA, the CDR3 is TGTGCCAGCAGCCCTCGGGAGGCCGACGAGCAGTACTTC. It is translated as CASSPREADEQYF.

The chain couples TRBV4-1 to TRBJ1-1; D might be TRBD1 (5 bases). V was trimmed by 0 bases and J by 6 bases, leaving 14 bases between them. CDR3 length: 15 amino acids. CDR1 and CDR2 from the germline V gene are MGHRA and YSYEKL. CDR3 sequence: CASSQDRGRTPEAFF. CDR3 coding DNA: TGCGCCAGCAGCCAAGATCGGGGCAGGACCCCTGAAGCTTTCTTT.

The chain employs TRBV11-2 and TRBJ2-7; D gene ambiguous. Trimming removed 4 bases at V and 0 bases at J, with 13 bases between. Germline CDR1 and CDR2: SGHAT and FQNNGV. The CDR3 is made up of 15 amino acids. The CDR3 loop reads CASSSGSDYSYEQYF. In DNA form, the CDR3 reads TGTGCCAGCAGCTCCGGGTCGGATTACTCCTACGAGCAGTACTTC.

The V call is TRBV27, the J call TRBJ2-1; D might be TRBD1 (6 bases). This CDR3 has 14 amino acids. From germline, CDR1 is MNHEY and CDR2 SMNVEV (reference sequence). The V end lost 8 bases, the J end lost 0 bases, and 11 bases lay between the germline ends. Here the CDR3 DNA reads TGTGCCAGCTCTGGACAGCTCTCCTACAATGAGCAGTTCTTC. Its translation: CASSGQLSYNEQFF.